This note documents a single T cell receptor (beta chain) sequence. Its target is unknown. The conserved final phenylalanine or tryptophan is absent from the CDR3, which likely points to a read error. Germline-derived CDR1 and CDR2 are MDHEN and SYDVKM. The CDR3 covers 12 residues. Trimming took off 6 bases at V and 10 bases at J, with 15 bases between the two ends. TCRdb reprocessed the reads via MiXCR and lists one record per CDR3 protein. The data contain around 210,000 distinct CDR3 sequences, 6.5% of them singletons. The entry originates in a study of T cell repertoires in cytomegalovirus infection. Whole-study context: Both a matching HLA type and CMV infection were indicated by public TCR beta signatures. Broader study findings: There were HLA-C-restricted CMV-specific TCR beta clonotypes dominating the ex vivo response. Adding up the frequency of public TCR beta families identified people who carried CMV plus the relevant HLA.

The TCR was taken from a human donor in good health (CMV status not recorded). Some clones in this sample may be carry-over from other donors' samples. The specimen was PBMCs. V usage is TRBV28 and J usage is TRBJ1-1; D possibly corresponds to TRBD1 (5 bases). The CDR3 loop is CASSGPGSGAFV. Here the CDR3 DNA reads TGTGCCAGCAGCGGGCCAGGGTCTGGAGCTTTCGTT.